The sequence of this T cell receptor (beta chain) was determined in a study of blood T cell repertoires in COVID-19. Clones were read by immunoSEQ multiplex PCR, and TCRdb kept only the in-frame ones, dropping some. The sample contains 200,000 to 250,000 clones, over 65% of which appear only once. The sequenced sample consisted of PBMCs or T cells enriched from blood (not recorded which). The sequence derives from a woman aged 55-69 years who had recovered from COVID-19.

Here the CDR3 reads CATSEGRTSGDPETQYF. CDR3 DNA: TGTGCCACCAGTGAGGGTAGGACTAGCGGGGACCCGGAGACCCAGTACTTC. The chain links TRBV24-1 to TRBJ2-5, with 12 bases matching TRBD2. The CDR3 has 17 amino acids. Germline V gene lookup returns CDR1 KGHDR and CDR2 SFDVKD. The junction had 10 bases not matched to a gene; V was cut back by 4 bases and J by 5 bases.